One sample yielded the 15 T cell receptor beta chains listed below, sequenced in a study of cytomegalovirus exposure and HLA in healthy donors. 13 Jbeta primers and 60 Vbeta primers were used for the PCR. Clones were read by immunoSEQ multiplex PCR, and TCRdb kept only the in-frame ones, dropping some. Of about 65,000 clones in the sample, 70% to 85% were seen once. The specimen sequenced was PBMCs. These receptors were obtained from a girl aged 10-17 years in good health and CMV-seropositive.

The V and J genes are TRBV6-5 and TRBJ2-2, with D possibly being TRBD2 (6 bases). The CDR3 runs to 15 residues. The V end lost 1 base, the J end lost 5 bases, and 11 bases lay between the germline ends. Looked up from germline, CDR1 is MNHEY and CDR2 is SVGAGI. CDR3 residues: CASSYLPRGTGELFF. DNA for the CDR3: TGTGCCAGCAGTTACTTACCCCGGGGGACCGGGGAGCTGTTTTTT.

V usage is TRBV4-1 and J usage is TRBJ1-1; TRBD1 matches at 12 bases. V lost 0 bases and J lost 6; bases outside the gene matches: 8. CDR1 MGHRA and CDR2 YSYEKL come from the germline V gene. This CDR3 comprises 17 residues. The CDR3 coding sequence is TGCGCCAGCAGCCAAGAGGGACAGGGGGCGCGAGTGGCTGAAGCTTTCTTT. Translation: CASSQEGQGARVAEAFF.

V gene TRBV29-1 combines with J gene TRBJ1-1, with a possible D match to TRBD1 (5 bases). CDR3 length: 14 amino acids. V gave up 5 bases and J gave up 3 bases, with 16 bases separating them. CDR1 is SQVTM, CDR2 ANQGSEA, per germline. The CDR3 sequence: CSVQNRGSHTEAFF. CDR3 sequence (DNA): TGCAGCGTTCAAAATAGGGGCTCCCACACTGAAGCTTTCTTT.

The chain joins TRBV27 to TRBJ1-6; 10 bases fit TRBD1. This CDR3 contains 19 residues. Germline-derived CDR1 and CDR2 are MNHEY and SMNVEV (reference sequence). The junction had 14 bases not matched to a gene; V was cut back by 6 bases and J by 3 bases. Written as DNA, the CDR3 is TGTGCCAGCAGAGTAGGAACCGGACAGGGGGATTTCTATAATTCACCCCTCCACTTT. Protein: CASRVGTGQGDFYNSPLHF.

The rearrangement joins TRBV2 to TRBJ2-1; D is uncertain. Between the trimmed V and J ends, which lost 3 bases and 0 bases, there was a span of 27 bases. This CDR3 is 21 amino acids long. Germline CDR1 is SNHLY and CDR2 is FYNNEI. The CDR3 DNA is TGTGCCAGCAGTGATCCCATAAAAGTGCCGATTACCACAATCTCCTACAATGAGCAGTTCTTC. It translates to CASSDPIKVPITTISYNEQFF.

V usage is TRBV7-2 and J usage is TRBJ1-1; D gene uncertain. The CDR3 is 14 residues long. V dropped 1 base and J dropped 0 bases, with 6 bases sitting between them. CDR1 and CDR2 (germline): SGHTA, FQGNSA. CDR3: CASSLVLVNTEAFF. For the CDR3, the DNA is TGTGCCAGCAGCTTAGTACTGGTGAACACTGAAGCTTTCTTT.

The chain carries TRBV10-3 and TRBJ1-1, with D perhaps matching TRBD1 (6 bases). The CDR3 runs 14 residues. Germline V gives CDR1 ENHRY, CDR2 SYGVKD. The V end was cut by 0 bases, the J end by 4 bases, with 9 bases between. This CDR3 reads CAISESGGPTEAFF. DNA for the CDR3: TGTGCCATCAGTGAGTCCGGGGGGCCCACTGAAGCTTTCTTT.

A single count supports this clone. CDR3 nucleotides: TGCGCCAGCAGCCCTCTTCTCTTGGGGAGCTCCTACGAGCAGTACTTC. Its protein product is CASSPLLLGSSYEQYF. This chain links TRBV5-1 with TRBJ2-7; a possible D gene is TRBD2 (5 bases). Trimming pared 4 bases from V and 0 bases from J, leaving 17 bases between. Germline loops: CDR1 SGHRS, CDR2 YFSETQ. The CDR3 spans 16 residues.

The genes are TRBV25-1 and TRBJ2-7; 8 nucleotides match TRBD1. Germline V gene data show CDR1 as MGHDK and CDR2 as SYGVNS. V dropped 1 base and J dropped 3; count of bases not matched to a gene: 14. The CDR3 runs 18 residues. This CDR3 is CASSELKDGTGFLYEQYF. The CDR3, as DNA: TGTGCCAGCAGTGAATTAAAGGACGGGACAGGATTCCTCTACGAGCAGTACTTC.

J is TRBJ2-7 and V is TRBV4-3, with 10 bases aligning to TRBD1. Looked up from germline, CDR1 is LGHNA and CDR2 is YSLEER. The V and J ends lost 8 bases and 3 bases, in that order; junction bases with no gene match: 13. The CDR3 contains 16 residues. The CDR3 region is CASRYSGTGEVYEQYF. For the CDR3, the DNA is TGCGCCAGCCGCTATTCCGGGACAGGGGAAGTCTACGAGCAGTACTTC.

The chain uses TRBV28 and TRBJ2-7; no clear D. Trimming left V 5 bases short and J 5 bases short, with 4 bases between. The CDR3 has 10 amino acids. Germline lookup yields CDR1 MDHEN and CDR2 SYDVKM. CDR3 in DNA: TGTGCCAGCAGTATCGACGAGCAGTACTTC. Translating gives CASSIDEQYF.

In its sample, this clone was seen a few times. The chain has TRBV6-1 and TRBJ1-3; D is perhaps TRBD1 (5 bases). The CDR3 extends over 15 amino acids. CDR1 and CDR2 (germline): MNHNS, SASEGT. V dropped 1 base and J dropped 1 base, with 8 bases sitting between them. CDR3 DNA: TGTGCCAGCAGTGAAGGCAGGGTTTCTGGAAACACCATATATTTT. Translation gives CASSEGRVSGNTIYF.

The J gene is TRBJ2-3, the V gene TRBV6-1; D ambiguous. V shed 3 bases and J shed 5 bases, with 12 bases lying between them. This CDR3 is 14 amino acids long. From germline, CDR1 is MNHNS and CDR2 SASEGT. The CDR3 bases are TGTGCCAGCAGTGATCTGGAGCTGGGAGATACGCAGTATTTT. Translation gives CASSDLELGDTQYF.

The chain recombines TRBV28 with TRBJ2-3, with D possibly TRBD2 on 6 matching bases. Germline assignment: CDR1 MDHEN and CDR2 SYDVKM. V was trimmed by 7 bases and J by 8 bases, leaving 22 bases between them. The CDR3 is 15 residues long. CDR3 DNA sequence: TGTGCCAGCACCGGCCCGGGACTCGCCTCGGGTACGCAGTATTTT. Its protein is CASTGPGLASGTQYF.

This sequence joins TRBV5-1 and TRBJ2-2, with a weak D call TRBD1 (6 bases). Germline lookup yields CDR1 SGHRS and CDR2 YFSETQ. This CDR3 has 14 amino acids. The ends were cut back, 4 bases at V and 1 base at J, with 8 bases in the middle. This chain's CDR3 is CASSLGQNTGELFF. As DNA, the CDR3 is TGCGCCAGCAGCCTGGGACAGAACACCGGGGAGCTGTTTTTT.